Below, 8 T cell receptor beta chains from the same sample are listed, as sequenced in a study of neurological immune-mediated disorders. TCRdb reanalysed the 5' RACE reads using MiXCR and keeps one entry per CDR3 protein. The sample shows roughly 60,000 distinct CDR3 sequences, 10% to 12% of them seen only once. The sample was PBMCs. These receptors all stem from a man aged 55 to 70 in good health.

At least ten counts were recorded for this clonotype. DNA of the CDR3: TGCGCCAGCAGCTTGGAAGGGACAGCCAATTCACCCCTCCACTTT. Translated: CASSLEGTANSPLHF. The rearrangement links TRBV5-1 to TRBJ1-6; 7 nucleotides agree with TRBD1. This CDR3 is built from 15 residues. Trimming at V came to 0 bases and at J to 7 bases, leaving 4 bases not matched to a gene. Per germline, CDR1 SGHRS and CDR2 YFSETQ.

This clonotype came up many times. J is TRBJ2-1 and V is TRBV7-9, with 7 bases that match TRBD1. Germline V gene sequence: CDR1 SEHNR, CDR2 FQNEAQ (reference sequence). After removal of 1 base from V and 7 bases from J, the junction contained 4 bases not matched to a gene. The CDR3 loop spans 14 amino acids. The CDR3 protein is CASSLVGQSNEQFF. The CDR3 nucleotides are TGTGCCAGCAGCTTAGTGGGACAGTCAAATGAGCAGTTCTTC.

This clonotype was seen ten or more times. V and J are TRBV9 and TRBJ2-5, with a possible D match to TRBD2 (6 bases). V was pared by 8 bases and J by 4 bases, with 21 bases between. This CDR3 has 15 amino acids. CDR1 SGDLS and CDR2 YYNGEE come from the germline V gene. The CDR3 sequence: CASGGNGGAAETQYF. CDR3 bases: TGTGCCAGTGGGGGGAACGGGGGTGCAGCAGAGACCCAGTACTTC.

This clonotype was picked up many times. V is TRBV5-1 and J is TRBJ2-7, with D maybe TRBD1 (6 bases). V was clipped by 2 bases and J by 8 bases, with 20 bases between them. CDR3 length: 15 amino acids. Germline lookup yields CDR1 SGHRS and CDR2 YFSETQ. CDR3 protein: CASSFFGTMYEKQYF. CDR3 DNA: TGCGCCAGCAGCTTTTTCGGGACAATGTACGAAAAGCAGTACTTC.

In its sample, this clonotype was seen many times. The chain links TRBV7-2 to TRBJ2-6; TRBD1 matches at 8 bases. CDR3 length equals 17 residues. Germline CDR1 reads SGHTA; CDR2 reads FQGNSA. Losses at the gene ends were 4 bases for V and 2 bases for J; bases not matched to a gene: 7. CDR3 sequence: CASSSRTGSPGANVLTF. The CDR3 DNA reads TGTGCCAGCAGCTCCAGGACAGGGTCACCTGGGGCCAACGTCCTGACTTTC.

In its sample, this clonotype was seen many times. V usage is TRBV12-3 or TRBV12-4 and J usage is TRBJ1-1, with D unclear. This CDR3 region has 17 residues. Trimming shortened V by 6 bases and J by 2 bases, and 22 bases separated the two germline ends. This CDR3 reads CASRKMVIGKGNTEAFF. The CDR3 coding sequence is TGTGCCAGCAGAAAAATGGTCATAGGGAAGGGAAACACTGAAGCTTTCTTT.

This clonotype was counted many times. J is TRBJ2-4 and V is TRBV6-5; D unclear. The CDR3 length is 14 residues. CDR1 and CDR2 from the germline V gene are MNHEY and SVGAGI. Between the trimmed V and J ends, which lost 6 bases and 7 bases, there was a span of 16 bases. The CDR3 DNA sequence: TGTGCCAGCAGACCTGACCCAACTCGGAACATTCAGTACTTC. It encodes CASRPDPTRNIQYF.

This clonotype was recorded many times. The rearrangement links TRBV7-8 to TRBJ2-7; possibly TRBD1 for D (5 bases). V shed 3 bases and J shed 7 bases, with 7 bases lying between them. The CDR3 is 11 residues long. The germline V gene has CDR1 SGHVS and CDR2 FQNEAQ. CDR3: CASSLDTEQYF. CDR3 DNA: TGTGCCAGCAGCTTGGACACGGAGCAGTACTTC.